These T cell receptor beta chains were read from a single sample in a study of T cell repertoires in cytomegalovirus infection. Using its own MiXCR run on the reads, TCRdb lists one record per CDR3 protein. The sample holds 250,000 to 300,000 distinct CDR3 sequences, about 25% seen once. The sample taken for sequencing was PBMCs. The receptors derive from a human donor in good health (CMV status not recorded). Some clones in this sample may be carry-over from other donors' samples. Both conserved end residues are part of each CDR3. The order of the fields is J gene, clone size, CDR3 length, V gene, D gene, CDR3 DNA, CDR3 protein. A D gene is named only where the DNA matches it firmly. Size is omitted from some rows. Given values are once, few, many or a class for expanded clones.

j_call: TRBJ1-2
clone_size: .
cdr3_length: 13
v_call: TRBV20-1
d_call: TRBD1
cdr3_nt: TGCAGTGCTAGAGTGTACAGGGGCTATGGCTACACCTTC
cdr3_aa: CSARVYRGYGYTF

j_call: TRBJ2-1
clone_size: .
cdr3_length: 16
v_call: TRBV6-2/TRBV6-3
d_call: TRBD2
cdr3_nt: TGTGCCAGCAGGGATAGCGGGAGTAGCTCCTACAATGAGCAGTTCTTC
cdr3_aa: CASRDSGSSSYNEQFF

j_call: TRBJ2-7
clone_size: many
cdr3_length: 15
v_call: TRBV7-2
d_call: TRBD2
cdr3_nt: TGTGCCAGCACAAGCGGGAGGGCCTCTTCCTACGAGCAGTACTTC
cdr3_aa: CASTSGRASSYEQYF

j_call: TRBJ1-1
clone_size: .
cdr3_length: 14
v_call: TRBV19
d_call: .
cdr3_nt: TGTGCCAGTAGTATAGTAGGTTTGAACACTGAAGCTTTCTTT
cdr3_aa: CASSIVGLNTEAFF

j_call: TRBJ1-1
clone_size: many
cdr3_length: 19
v_call: TRBV7-2
d_call: .
cdr3_nt: TGTGCCAGCAGCTTAGAGATTCCGGGGTCTCGCTTCGGGAACACTGAAGCTTTCTTT
cdr3_aa: CASSLEIPGSRFGNTEAFF

j_call: TRBJ2-1
clone_size: many
cdr3_length: 15
v_call: TRBV2
d_call: TRBD1
cdr3_nt: TGTGCCAGCAGTCCGCCCGGGACAGGGGTCAATGAGCAGTTCTTC
cdr3_aa: CASSPPGTGVNEQFF

j_call: TRBJ2-7
clone_size: .
cdr3_length: 15
v_call: TRBV7-2
d_call: TRBD2
cdr3_nt: TGTGCCAGCAGCTTAGGTCCGGGAGGGCCCCACGAGCAGTACTTC
cdr3_aa: CASSLGPGGPHEQYF

j_call: TRBJ1-5
clone_size: few
cdr3_length: 18
v_call: TRBV5-5
d_call: .
cdr3_nt: TGTGCCAGCAGCTTGGGCTTCCTATCCGAGGCTCCGAGACAGCCCCAGCATTTT
cdr3_aa: CASSLGFLSEAPRQPQHF

j_call: TRBJ1-1
clone_size: once
cdr3_length: 15
v_call: TRBV7-9
d_call: .
cdr3_nt: TGTGCCAGCAGCCCACGGGGTATAGAACATAGTGAAGCTTTCTTT
cdr3_aa: CASSPRGIEHSEAFF

j_call: TRBJ1-2
clone_size: many
cdr3_length: 13
v_call: TRBV7-9
d_call: .
cdr3_nt: TGTGCCAGCAGCATGGACGGAAACTATGGCTACACCTTC
cdr3_aa: CASSMDGNYGYTF

j_call: TRBJ1-1
clone_size: .
cdr3_length: 17
v_call: TRBV18
d_call: TRBD1
cdr3_nt: TGTGCCAGCTCACCAGCCCAAGGGACAGGCCTTAACACTGAAGCTTTCTTT
cdr3_aa: CASSPAQGTGLNTEAFF

j_call: TRBJ2-1
clone_size: few
cdr3_length: 14
v_call: TRBV28
d_call: .
cdr3_nt: TGTGCCAGCAGTACACGACGGCCCGCTAATGAGCAGTTCTTC
cdr3_aa: CASSTRRPANEQFF

j_call: TRBJ2-7
clone_size: many
cdr3_length: 13
v_call: TRBV7-2
d_call: .
cdr3_nt: TGTGCCAGCAGCCCGACCGCGGGCTACGAGCAGTACTTC
cdr3_aa: CASSPTAGYEQYF

j_call: TRBJ1-5
clone_size: .
cdr3_length: 16
v_call: TRBV29-1
d_call: .
cdr3_nt: TGCAGCGTTGTGGAGGGAACGGGTCCGCGCAATCAGCCCCAGCATTTT
cdr3_aa: CSVVEGTGPRNQPQHF

j_call: TRBJ2-1
clone_size: .
cdr3_length: 17
v_call: TRBV19
d_call: .
cdr3_nt: TGTGCCAGTAGTGCACGTGGGGGCGGGAGACCCTACAATGAGCAGTTCTTC
cdr3_aa: CASSARGGGRPYNEQFF

j_call: TRBJ2-7
clone_size: few
cdr3_length: 12
v_call: TRBV29-1
d_call: TRBD1
cdr3_nt: TGCAGCGTTGGGACAGGGGCCTACGAGCAGTACTTC
cdr3_aa: CSVGTGAYEQYF

j_call: TRBJ1-1
clone_size: .
cdr3_length: 14
v_call: TRBV27
d_call: TRBD1
cdr3_nt: TGTGCCAGCAGTTTACGTACAGGGGTCACTGAAGCTTTCTTT
cdr3_aa: CASSLRTGVTEAFF

j_call: TRBJ2-1
clone_size: .
cdr3_length: 15
v_call: TRBV29-1
d_call: TRBD2
cdr3_nt: TGCAGCGTTGCCCCGGGGGTAGCGGGAGTGGATGAGCAGTTCTTC
cdr3_aa: CSVAPGVAGVDEQFF

j_call: TRBJ1-5
clone_size: many
cdr3_length: 15
v_call: TRBV7-2
d_call: .
cdr3_nt: TGTGCCAGCAGGAAGGAAGTCATGGACAATCAGCCCCAGCATTTT
cdr3_aa: CASRKEVMDNQPQHF

j_call: TRBJ1-2
clone_size: many
cdr3_length: 12
v_call: TRBV7-9
d_call: .
cdr3_nt: TGTGCCAGCAGCCCCCATAGGGACGGCTACACCTTC
cdr3_aa: CASSPHRDGYTF

j_call: TRBJ2-5
clone_size: .
cdr3_length: 15
v_call: TRBV2
d_call: TRBD1
cdr3_nt: TGTGCCAGCAGTGTCCTCGGGACAGGGGATGAGACCCAGTACTTC
cdr3_aa: CASSVLGTGDETQYF

j_call: TRBJ1-5
clone_size: many
cdr3_length: 12
v_call: TRBV28
d_call: .
cdr3_nt: TGTGCCAGCACCGTCGGCAATCAGCCCCAGCATTTT
cdr3_aa: CASTVGNQPQHF

j_call: TRBJ1-5
clone_size: few
cdr3_length: 15
v_call: TRBV28
d_call: .
cdr3_nt: TGTGCCAGCACCCTCCGGCTTTACGGAAGTCAGCCCCAGCATTTT
cdr3_aa: CASTLRLYGSQPQHF

j_call: TRBJ1-4
clone_size: .
cdr3_length: 16
v_call: TRBV7-2
d_call: .
cdr3_nt: TGTGCCAGCAGCTTAAGGCCGGGACACCAAAATGAAAAACTGTTTTTT
cdr3_aa: CASSLRPGHQNEKLFF

j_call: TRBJ2-3
clone_size: .
cdr3_length: 15
v_call: TRBV5-1
d_call: .
cdr3_nt: TGCGCCAGCAGCTTGGCAGGGACCGAGTGGGATACGCAGTATTTT
cdr3_aa: CASSLAGTEWDTQYF

j_call: TRBJ1-5
clone_size: many
cdr3_length: 14
v_call: TRBV10-3
d_call: .
cdr3_nt: TGTGCCATCAGCCAAGACAGTTACAATCAGCCCCAGCATTTT
cdr3_aa: CAISQDSYNQPQHF

j_call: TRBJ1-2
clone_size: many
cdr3_length: 15
v_call: TRBV6-6
d_call: .
cdr3_nt: TGTGCCAGCAGTTACTCGCCGAGTTACGTCTATGGCTACACCTTC
cdr3_aa: CASSYSPSYVYGYTF

j_call: TRBJ1-1
clone_size: few
cdr3_length: 15
v_call: TRBV7-2
d_call: TRBD1
cdr3_nt: TGTGCCAGCAGCTTAGAGGAGGGGGCCGGTCCTGAAGCTTTCTTT
cdr3_aa: CASSLEEGAGPEAFF

j_call: TRBJ1-1
clone_size: few
cdr3_length: 11
v_call: TRBV20-1
d_call: .
cdr3_nt: TGCAGTGCGGGGGGGGGGGTTGAAGCTTTCTTT
cdr3_aa: CSAGGGVEAFF

j_call: TRBJ2-3
clone_size: many
cdr3_length: 15
v_call: TRBV7-2
d_call: .
cdr3_nt: TGTGCCAGCAGCTTACAGGGGCCAACCACAGATACGCAGTATTTT
cdr3_aa: CASSLQGPTTDTQYF

j_call: TRBJ2-4
clone_size: once
cdr3_length: 14
v_call: TRBV28
d_call: .
cdr3_nt: TGTGCCAGCACCTCAGCGGGACAGTCGAACATTCAGTACTTC
cdr3_aa: CASTSAGQSNIQYF

j_call: TRBJ1-1
clone_size: many
cdr3_length: 13
v_call: TRBV7-2
d_call: .
cdr3_nt: TGTGCCAGCAGCTTGAACAGGGACACTGAAGCTTTCTTT
cdr3_aa: CASSLNRDTEAFF

j_call: TRBJ2-3
clone_size: few
cdr3_length: 14
v_call: TRBV6-2/TRBV6-3
d_call: .
cdr3_nt: TGTGCCAGCAGTTACGACGCCGTCACAGATACGCAGTATTTT
cdr3_aa: CASSYDAVTDTQYF

j_call: TRBJ1-5
clone_size: few
cdr3_length: 15
v_call: TRBV6-2/TRBV6-3
d_call: .
cdr3_nt: TGTGCCACAACAGCTCAGGGGAATAGCAATCAGCCCCAGCATTTT
cdr3_aa: CATTAQGNSNQPQHF

j_call: TRBJ2-1
clone_size: many
cdr3_length: 16
v_call: TRBV7-9
d_call: TRBD2
cdr3_nt: TGTGCCAGCAGCTTACGTGGCGGGAGCTCCTACAATGAGCAGTTCTTC
cdr3_aa: CASSLRGGSSYNEQFF

j_call: TRBJ1-2
clone_size: .
cdr3_length: 14
v_call: TRBV5-1
d_call: .
cdr3_nt: TGCGCCAGCAGCCCGGATGGAGGGGGCTATGGCTACACCTTC
cdr3_aa: CASSPDGGGYGYTF

j_call: TRBJ2-7
clone_size: many
cdr3_length: 11
v_call: TRBV7-8
d_call: .
cdr3_nt: TGTGCCAGCAGCCGCAGATACGAGCAGTACTTC
cdr3_aa: CASSRRYEQYF

j_call: TRBJ1-1
clone_size: few
cdr3_length: 14
v_call: TRBV27
d_call: TRBD1
cdr3_nt: TGTGCCAGCAGCCGGACAGGTGAGACCACTGAAGCTTTCTTT
cdr3_aa: CASSRTGETTEAFF

j_call: TRBJ1-1
clone_size: few
cdr3_length: 16
v_call: TRBV10-3
d_call: .
cdr3_nt: TGTGCCATCAGCCGGGAGGGGGTGGGCGAGAACACTGAAGCTTTCTTT
cdr3_aa: CAISREGVGENTEAFF